The present TCR beta chain was sequenced within a study of cytomegalovirus exposure and HLA in healthy donors. The data were produced by immunoSEQ multiplex PCR, yet TCRdb's version contains in-frame clones alone and is incomplete. The sample has about 130,000 clones; approximately 82% are singletons. The CDR3 has 15 amino acids. With 1 base clipped from V and 4 bases from J, the junction kept 4 bases outside the gene matches. Germline CDR1 is MNHEY and CDR2 is SMNVEV (reference sequence). The chain has TRBV27 and TRBJ2-7, with 10 positions matching TRBD2. Sequenced material: PBMCs. This clonotype was sampled from a man aged 25-45 years in good health and CMV-seropositive. CDR3 sequence: CASSLLAGGPYEQYF. The CDR3 nucleotides read TGTGCCAGCAGTTTATTAGCGGGAGGCCCTTACGAGCAGTACTTC.